A selection of T cell receptor beta chains follows, all from one sample in a study of blood T cell repertoires in COVID-19. This table comes from immunoSEQ multiplex PCR, and its TCRdb copy is limited to in-frame clones, with some not included. This sample has fewer than 250,000 clones, with more than 65% found just once. The specimen sequenced was PBMCs or T cells enriched from blood (not recorded which). The receptors shown here come from a woman aged 45-60 years with acute COVID-19. Each CDR3 is given with its conserved first and last residue. Each record gives: clone size, D gene, J gene, V gene, CDR3 DNA, CDR3 protein. D genes are given only for firm matches. Part of the rows lack a size; the others show once, few, many or a class for expanded clones.

NA	NA	TRBJ1-5	TRBV3-1/TRBV3-2	TGTGCCAGCAGCCAAGCCGGAACCGGGACATCGAATCAGCCCCAGCATTTT	CASSQAGTGTSNQPQHF
NA	TRBD1	TRBJ1-2	TRBV5-1	TGCGCCAGCAGCTCCAGACCGGGACAGCTTAACTATGGCTACACCTTC	CASSSRPGQLNYGYTF
once	TRBD1	TRBJ1-5	TRBV6-2/TRBV6-3	TGTGCCAGCAGTGCACACCGGGACAGAGCATCAGGGCAGCCCCAGCATTTT	CASSAHRDRASGQPQHF
NA	NA	TRBJ1-2	TRBV7-9	TGTGCCAGCAGCCACGCACAAGGAGGGCGATATGGCTACACCTTC	CASSHAQGGRYGYTF
NA	NA	TRBJ1-4	TRBV9	TGTGCCAGCAGCGTAGGCCCGGGAACTAATGAAAAACTGTTTTTT	CASSVGPGTNEKLFF
NA	TRBD2	TRBJ2-1	TRBV7-2	TGTGCCAGCAGCTATCAGTCGAGCGGGGGGCGGGATGAGCAGTTCTTC	CASSYQSSGGRDEQFF
NA	TRBD1	TRBJ1-6	TRBV3-1/TRBV3-2	TGTGCCAGCAGCCAGAGGGGACAGGGAAATGCGGATAATTCACCCCTCCACTTT	CASSQRGQGNADNSPLHF
once	NA	TRBJ1-3	TRBV9	TGTGCCAGCAGCGTGACGGGCTCTGGAAACACCATATATTTT	CASSVTGSGNTIYF
NA	NA	TRBJ1-1	TRBV3-1/TRBV3-2	TGTGCCAGCAGCCAAGACGGGGGTTTGGGCACTGAAGCTTTCTTT	CASSQDGGLGTEAFF
NA	NA	TRBJ2-2	TRBV19	TGTGCCAGTAGTATGAGACAGGTCTTTACCGGGGAGCTGTTTTTT	CASSMRQVFTGELFF
few	TRBD1	TRBJ1-6	TRBV19	TGTGCCAGTAGTATCCAAGGACAGGGTGGTAATTCACCCCTCCACTTT	CASSIQGQGGNSPLHF
NA	TRBD1	TRBJ1-4	TRBV5-1	TGCGCCAGCAGCTTGGAGGGGACAGGGGAACTGTTTTTT	CASSLEGTGELFF
NA	TRBD1	TRBJ1-2	TRBV19	TGTGCCAGTAGTACGCGGGACAGCGGAACAACAGCTAACTATGGCTACACCTTC	CASSTRDSGTTANYGYTF
NA	TRBD1	TRBJ1-2	TRBV4-1	TGCGCCAGCAGCCAAGAAAGGTTACCGGGACAGGGCTACACCTTC	CASSQERLPGQGYTF
few	TRBD1	TRBJ1-5	TRBV23-1	TGCGCCAGCAGCTGGGACAGGGACTCACCCAGCAATCAGCCCCAGCATTTT	CASSWDRDSPSNQPQHF
once	NA	TRBJ1-6	TRBV7-8	TGTGCCAGCAGCTTGACAGGCTTGTATAATTCACCCCTCCACTTT	CASSLTGLYNSPLHF
few	NA	TRBJ1-5	TRBV19	TGTGCCAGTAGCGATAACGGACATTATAGCAATCAGCCCCAGCATTTT	CASSDNGHYSNQPQHF
NA	NA	TRBJ1-3	TRBV12-3/TRBV12-4	TGTGCCAGCAGTACAGGGTTCAACACCATATATTTT	CASSTGFNTIYF
few	NA	TRBJ1-1	TRBV20-1	TGCAGTGCTAGTAAGGGGGGGCCGAGGACTGAAGCTTTCTTT	CSASKGGPRTEAFF
many	NA	TRBJ2-1	TRBV7-2	TGTGCCAGCAGTCAAGCGGGCAGCTCCTACAATGAGCAGTTCTTC	CASSQAGSSYNEQFF
NA	NA	TRBJ1-2	TRBV7-3	TGTGCCAGCAGCTTAACCCCGGTACTTAACTATGGCTACACCTTC	CASSLTPVLNYGYTF
NA	TRBD1	TRBJ1-4	TRBV18	TGTGCCAGCTCACTAACAGGGGACCCAACTAATGAAAAACTGTTTTTT	CASSLTGDPTNEKLFF
NA	NA	TRBJ2-1	TRBV7-3	TGTGCCAGCAGCCCTTCCGGGAGCTTCAATGAGCAGTTCTTC	CASSPSGSFNEQFF
few	NA	TRBJ1-3	TRBV12-3/TRBV12-4	TGTGCCAGCAGTCGTGGAAACACCATATATTTT	CASSRGNTIYF